The 5 T cell receptor beta chains reported below all come from one sample, sequenced in a study of vaccination effects on CD4 cells after COVID-19. Clones were read by immunoSEQ multiplex PCR, and TCRdb kept only the in-frame ones, dropping some. The data hold tens of thousands of clones, with 76% observed a single time. Culture proceeded for under twelve days, and CD4+ T cells were then isolated. The person had a PCR-confirmed SARS-CoV-2 infection during March to December 2020. Two-dose BNT162b2 or mRNA-1273 vaccination was given to participants. No antigens are known for them. This material consisted of CD4+ T cells from PBMCs cultured without peptide, taken after COVID-19 vaccination. The receptor set was obtained from a human donor who had a prior SARS-CoV-2 infection.

J is TRBJ2-7 and V is TRBV6-2 or TRBV6-3; D not certain. Trimming took 5 bases from V and 4 from J, leaving 6 bases between them. Germline V gives CDR1 MNHEY, CDR2 SVGEGT. CDR3 size: 11 residues. CDR3 DNA: TGTGCCAGCAGTGACTGGTACGAGCAGTACTTC. Translated, it gives CASSDWYEQYF.

The chain employs TRBV27 and TRBJ2-1; D not certain. V lost 6 bases and J 4 bases, leaving 16 bases between the germline ends. The CDR3 is 15 amino acids. CDR1 and CDR2 (germline): MNHEY, SMNVEV (reference sequence). This chain's CDR3 is CASRDLAALYNEQFF. For the CDR3, the DNA is TGTGCCAGCAGGGACCTGGCAGCCCTTTACAATGAGCAGTTCTTC.

The chain links TRBV30 to TRBJ1-2; D possibly corresponds to TRBD1 (6 bases). This CDR3 has 12 amino acids. Germline CDR1 reads GTSNPN; CDR2 reads SVGIG (reference sequence). V was pared by 3 bases and J by 6 bases, with 11 bases between. The CDR3 is CAWRERGHGYTF. CDR3 bases: TGTGCCTGGAGAGAGCGGGGGCATGGCTACACCTTC.

This clone was counted between two and nine times. V usage is TRBV7-2 and J usage is TRBJ1-6; the D is unclear. Germline CDR1 SGHTA, CDR2 FQGNSA. V was clipped by 5 bases and J by 10 bases, with 18 bases between them. The CDR3 extends over 15 amino acids. The chain's CDR3 is CASSIQTGALSPLHF. The CDR3 DNA is TGTGCCAGCAGCATACAGACTGGCGCCCTATCACCCCTCCACTTT.

The genes are TRBV7-2 and TRBJ1-3; D is uncertain. V was cut by 5 bases and J by 0 bases, with 14 bases left in between. This CDR3 contains 16 residues. The germline V gene has CDR1 SGHTA and CDR2 FQGNSA. As DNA, the CDR3 is TGTGCCAGCAGCGTAATCCCGGGCGGCTCTGGAAACACCATATATTTT. This translates into CASSVIPGGSGNTIYF.